Each of the 27 T cell receptor beta chains below was sequenced from the same sample in a study of T cells in Graves' hyperthyroidism and ophthalmopathy. The investigators amplified TCR beta CDR3 regions from RNA transcripts. In the first-round RT-PCR of the TCR CDR3, the HTBI primer set was used. TCRdb called the multiplex PCR reads again in MiXCR, with one record for every CDR3 protein. The repertoire holds some 720,000 distinct CDR3 sequences, about 15% seen once, with roughly 8% in the top ten. The sequenced material came from blood. The receptors originated from a man younger than 35 with Graves' hyperthyroidism.

This clonotype occurred a few times. The chain carries TRBV20-1 and TRBJ2-2; D possibly matches TRBD1 or TRBD2 (5 bases each). CDR1 is DFQATT and CDR2 is SNEGSKA in the germline V gene (reference sequence). Between the trimmed V and J ends, which lost 6 bases and 7 bases, there was a span of 12 bases. This CDR3 is built from 12 residues. The CDR3 region is CSATGQGGELFF. The CDR3 nucleotides are TGCAGTGCGACGGGGCAGGGCGGGGAGCTGTTTTTT.

V and J are TRBV28 and TRBJ2-2; tentative D call: TRBD1 (6 bases). The germline gives CDR1 MDHEN, CDR2 SYDVKM. V dropped 4 bases and J dropped 6 bases, with 15 bases sitting between them. The CDR3 is 15 amino acids. CDR3 region: CASSSNRDRPGELFF. In DNA, the CDR3 is TGTGCCAGCAGTTCGAACAGGGATAGACCCGGGGAGCTGTTTTTT.

This clonotype was recorded many times. The V gene is TRBV20-1, the J gene TRBJ2-7; no clear D. The V gene lost 3 bases and the J gene lost 3 bases, with 12 bases spanning the gap. The germline V gene encodes CDR1 DFQATT and CDR2 SNEGSKA (reference sequence). There are 13 residues in the CDR3. This CDR3 reads CSASWVDLYEQYF. Here the CDR3 DNA reads TGCAGTGCTAGCTGGGTTGACCTCTACGAGCAGTACTTC.

This clonotype occurred many times. V is TRBV3-1 and J is TRBJ2-1; 13 positions agree with TRBD2. Germline CDR1 is LGHDT and CDR2 is YNNKEL (reference sequence). This CDR3 comprises 17 residues. J gave up 7 bases and V 0 bases, and 6 bases lay outside the gene matches. The CDR3 protein is CASSQDLGLAGRNEQFF. Written as DNA, the CDR3 is TGTGCCAGCAGCCAAGACCTGGGACTAGCGGGACGGAATGAGCAGTTCTTC.

The chain links TRBV29-1 to TRBJ1-1; the D gene is possibly TRBD1 (5 bases). CDR3 size: 12 residues. Trimming removed 4 bases from V and 0 bases from J, with 6 bases in between. Per germline, CDR1 SQVTM and CDR2 ANQGSEA. The CDR3 loop is CSVVRVNTEAFF. CDR3 in DNA: TGCAGCGTTGTCAGGGTGAACACTGAAGCTTTCTTT. The full variable domain, completed using reference TRBV29-1 and TRBJ1-1, is SAVISQKPSRDICQRGTSLTIQCQVDSQVTMMFWYRQQPGQSLTLIATANQGSEATYESGFVIDKFPISRPNLTFSTLTVSNMSPEDSSIYLCSVVRVNTEAFFGQGTRLTVV.

The chain recombines TRBV12-5 with TRBJ2-7; D is ambiguous. Germline V lookup: CDR1 LGHNT, CDR2 FRNRAP. The germline V and J ends were trimmed by 1 base and 3 bases, with 4 bases remaining between them. The CDR3 has 12 residues. The CDR3 nucleotides read TGTGCTAGTGGTTTGGGACGCTACGAGCAGTACTTC. Translated: CASGLGRYEQYF.

The chain uses TRBV29-1 and TRBJ2-3; D is unclear. The closer fit of TRBJ1-5 to the DNA end suggests the J call may be wrong. The CDR3 has 13 amino acids. Germline V gene sequence: CDR1 SQVTM, CDR2 ANQGSEA. The CDR3 loop is CSVEWGGADTQHF. The CDR3 nucleotides read TGCAGCGTTGAGTGGGGAGGCGCAGATACGCAGCATTTT.

A few counts support this clonotype. The CDR3 coding sequence is TGCGCCAGCAGCCAACGACAGTACACAGATACGCAGTATTTT. Translation: CASSQRQYTDTQYF. The chain joins TRBV4-1 to TRBJ2-3, with a weak D call TRBD1 (5 bases). This CDR3 contains 14 residues. V lost 2 bases, J lost 2 bases, and 8 bases lay in between. Germline lookup yields CDR1 MGHRA and CDR2 YSYEKL.

Only a few counts were recorded for this clonotype. The CDR3 sequence is CASSRLAGGHYEQYF. CDR3 DNA: TGTGCCAGCAGCCGACTAGCGGGAGGACACTACGAGCAGTACTTC. The chain has TRBV7-2 and TRBJ2-7; 13 bases fit TRBD2. The CDR3 sequence is 15 residues long. Germline assignment: CDR1 SGHTA and CDR2 FQGNSA. V shed 5 bases and J 3 bases; nucleotides not matched to a gene: 4.

This clonotype has a count of ten or more. The chain combines TRBV20-1 with TRBJ2-5; 14 bases are shared with TRBD2. The CDR3 consists of 16 residues. V lost 5 bases to trimming and J lost 6 bases; unmatched junction nucleotides: 11. The germline CDR1 and CDR2 sequences are DFQATT and SNEGSKA (reference sequence). The CDR3 reads CSAPSRLAGGEKTQYF. CDR3 nucleotide sequence: TGCAGTGCTCCGAGCCGACTAGCGGGAGGGGAAAAGACCCAGTACTTC.

This clonotype was counted between two and nine times. The chain employs TRBV13 and TRBJ1-6; D might be TRBD1 (5 bases). V gave up 1 base and J gave up 7 bases, with 11 bases separating them. This CDR3 has 15 amino acids. Per the germline V gene, CDR1 is PRHDT and CDR2 is FYEKMQ (reference sequence). CDR3 in amino acids: CASSLVGAQNSPLHF. In DNA form, the CDR3 reads TGTGCCAGCAGCTTAGTCGGGGCTCAAAATTCACCCCTCCACTTT.

The chain links TRBV6-6 to TRBJ1-1, with 9 bases identical to TRBD1. Germline CDR1 and CDR2: MNHNY and SVGAGI (reference sequence). Trimming at V came to 0 bases and at J to 6 bases, leaving 8 bases not matched to a gene. The CDR3 runs to 16 residues. The CDR3 here is CASSYSKTGGRPEAFF. CDR3 coding DNA: TGTGCCAGCAGTTACTCAAAAACAGGGGGCAGGCCTGAAGCTTTCTTT.

The rearrangement uses TRBV24-1 and TRBJ2-2; maybe TRBD1 (6 bases). Between the trimmed V and J ends, which lost 3 bases and 1 base, there was a span of 11 bases. The CDR3 loop spans 16 amino acids. Germline loops: CDR1 KGHDR, CDR2 SFDVKD. This CDR3 reads CATSDHPDRNTGELFF. The CDR3 nucleotides are TGTGCCACCAGTGATCACCCGGACAGGAACACCGGGGAGCTGTTTTTT.

This rearrangement joins TRBV7-3 to TRBJ1-4; the D is unclear. This CDR3 has 13 amino acids. Germline CDR1 reads SGHTA; CDR2 reads FQGTGA. The V end lost 6 bases, the J end lost 8 bases, and 13 bases lay between the germline ends. The CDR3 loop reads CASSLFSGEKLFF. The CDR3 nucleotides are TGTGCCAGCAGTCTTTTCAGCGGGGAAAAACTGTTTTTT. Looking up the rest from reference TRBV7-3 and TRBJ1-4 gives the full variable domain: GAGVSQTPSNKVTEKGKYVELRCDPISGHTALYWYRQSLGQGPEFLIYFQGTGAADDSGLPNDRFFAVRPEGSVSTLKIQRTERGDSAVYLCASSLFSGEKLFFGSGTQLSVL.

This clonotype has only a few counts. The chain joins TRBV27 to TRBJ2-2; D is possibly TRBD2 (6 bases). This CDR3 is built from 17 residues. Germline lookup yields CDR1 MNHEY and CDR2 SMNVEV (reference sequence). The V and J ends lost 0 bases and 6 bases respectively, with 17 bases between them. Here the CDR3 DNA reads TGTGCCAGCAGTTTATCCCGGGGGAGGTACCCCCCCGGGGAGCTGTTTTTT. Translation: CASSLSRGRYPPGELFF.

In its sample, this clonotype was seen a few times. This chain connects TRBV9 to TRBJ2-5; D is unclear. CDR3 size: 13 residues. Trimming shortened V by 0 bases and J by 2 bases, and 5 bases separated the two germline ends. Germline V CDR1 and CDR2: SGDLS, YYNGEE. The CDR3 DNA reads as TGTGCCAGCAGCGTAGAGGCACAAGAGACCCAGTACTTC. Translating gives CASSVEAQETQYF.

In this sample, this clonotype turned up many times. The chain links TRBV6-1 to TRBJ1-5, with D hard to call. CDR3 length: 13 residues. The germline V gene encodes CDR1 MNHNS and CDR2 SASEGT. Between the trimmed V and J ends, which lost 6 bases and 6 bases, there was a span of 12 bases. CDR3 sequence: CASRDGPPQPQHF. The CDR3 DNA sequence: TGTGCCAGCAGGGACGGACCCCCTCAGCCCCAGCATTTT.

The chain links TRBV14 to TRBJ2-2, with D unresolved. The V gene lost 4 bases and the J gene lost 4 bases, with 13 bases spanning the gap. This CDR3 spans 15 amino acids. Looked up from germline, CDR1 is SGHDN and CDR2 is FVKESK. The CDR3 DNA reads as TGTGCCAGCAGCCCACGGTATCTTGGCACCGGGGAGCTGTTTTTT. Protein product: CASSPRYLGTGELFF.

The chain uses TRBV18 and TRBJ2-2; 8 bases agree with TRBD1. Germline lookup yields CDR1 KGHSH and CDR2 LQKENI. There are 16 residues in the CDR3. V lost 6 bases, J lost 1 base, and 7 bases stayed unmatched. CDR3 coding DNA: TGTGCCAGCTCCTCCCTTGGACAGGGGAACACCGGGGAGCTGTTTTTT. Translating gives CASSSLGQGNTGELFF.

The chain joins TRBV6-1 to TRBJ2-7; D possibly corresponds to TRBD2 (6 bases). The CDR3 sequence is 13 residues long. Germline values: CDR1 MNHNS, CDR2 SASEGT. Trimming shortened V by 6 bases and J by 6 bases, and 15 bases separated the two germline ends. CDR3: CASSLRLVLEQYF. The DNA of the CDR3 is TGTGCCAGCAGCCTGAGACTAGTCCTCGAGCAGTACTTC.

The rearrangement uses TRBV7-6 and TRBJ1-1, with a possible D match to TRBD1 (5 bases). The CDR3 loop spans 15 amino acids. Germline assignment: CDR1 SGHVS and CDR2 FNYEAQ. V lost 4 bases, J lost 0 bases, and 12 bases lay in between. DNA of the CDR3: TGTGCCAGCAGCTCCACGACAGCCATGAACACTGAAGCTTTCTTT. This encodes CASSSTTAMNTEAFF.

This clonotype came up many times. This sequence joins TRBV27 and TRBJ2-7, with D possibly TRBD1 on 6 matching bases. Germline lookup yields CDR1 MNHEY and CDR2 SMNVEV (reference sequence). V lost 6 bases and J lost 0, with 12 bases in between. This CDR3 comprises 14 residues. CDR3 amino acids: CASSLQGDSYEQYF. The CDR3 nucleotides are TGTGCCAGCAGCCTACAGGGCGACTCCTACGAGCAGTACTTC.

At least ten counts were recorded for this clonotype. CDR3 loop: CATSRAGAPDTQYF. In DNA form, the CDR3 reads TGTGCCACCAGCAGGGCAGGGGCCCCAGATACGCAGTATTTT. The chain combines TRBV15 with TRBJ2-3, with D possibly being TRBD1 (6 bases). Between the trimmed V and J ends, which lost 3 bases and 4 bases, there was a span of 11 bases. The CDR3 runs 14 residues. The germline gives CDR1 LNHNV, CDR2 YYDKDF (reference sequence).

In its sample, this clonotype was seen a few times. The chain combines TRBV20-1 with TRBJ2-2; D is undetermined. This CDR3 has 12 residues. Germline loops: CDR1 DFQATT, CDR2 SNEGSKA (reference sequence). Trimming removed 6 bases from V and 3 bases from J, with 8 bases in between. CDR3 DNA: TGCAGTGCCGCCGCGGACACCGGGGAGCTGTTTTTT. Protein sequence: CSAAADTGELFF.

This clonotype was detected only a few times. The chain recombines TRBV15 with TRBJ2-7; D unclear. Germline V lookup: CDR1 LNHNV, CDR2 YYDKDF (reference sequence). The CDR3 contains 12 residues. With 0 bases removed from V and 6 bases from J, the gap between germline ends came to 6 bases. As DNA, the CDR3 is TGTGCCACCAGCAGAGATTGGGGCGAGCAGTACTTC. The encoded protein is CATSRDWGEQYF.

This clonotype has a count of ten or more. The chain employs TRBV20-1 and TRBJ2-3; 15 bases are shared with TRBD2. This CDR3 comprises 14 residues. The V and J ends lost 5 bases and 5 bases, in that order; junction bases with no gene match: 2. Germline V lookup: CDR1 DFQATT, CDR2 SNEGSKA (reference sequence). This CDR3 reads CSARTSGRVDTQYF. Written as DNA, the CDR3 is TGCAGTGCTCGGACTAGCGGGAGGGTAGATACGCAGTATTTT.

This clonotype occurred many times. V gene TRBV29-1 combines with J gene TRBJ2-5; 7 nucleotides align to TRBD2. Per the germline V gene, CDR1 is SQVTM and CDR2 is ANQGSEA. V lost 5 bases, J lost 6 bases, and 9 bases stayed unmatched. The CDR3 covers 13 residues. CDR3 coding DNA: TGCAGCGTTAGGGAGACAGCGGGGCAGACCCAGTACTTC. It yields the protein CSVRETAGQTQYF. The full variable domain, completed using reference TRBV29-1 and TRBJ2-5, is SAVISQKPSRDICQRGTSLTIQCQVDSQVTMMFWYRQQPGQSLTLIATANQGSEATYESGFVIDKFPISRPNLTFSTLTVSNMSPEDSSIYLCSVRETAGQTQYFGPGTRLLVL.